This TCR beta chain was retrieved from a study of regulatory T cells in long-lasting Graves disease. This clonotype was seen repeatedly, ten times or more. Its antigen is not identified. Trimming at V came to 4 bases and at J to 2 bases, leaving 0 bases not matched to a gene. The CDR3 covers 13 residues. Germline-derived CDR1 and CDR2 are SGHNT and YYREEE (reference sequence). As for time point: newly diagnosed GD, antithyroid drugs for less than 3 months. Extracted PBMC RNA gave rise to the TCR library. Nine-milliliter peripheral blood samples went into EDTA tubes. Whole-study findings and limits: Gene preferences differed: TRBV28, TRBJ1-2, TRBJ2-5 in persistent cases. The TCR repertoire of persistent Graves' patients was less diverse than that of newly diagnosed ones.

CDR3 regions were amplified by Arm-PCR using iRepertoire HTBI primers to build TCR beta libraries. Per the authors' pipeline: The study identified 62 TRBV and about 13 TRBJ segments across samples. TCRdb re-called the multiplex PCR reads with MiXCR, one entry per CDR3 protein. TCRdb assigned the V and J calls; the authors' analysis was not used. The sample consists of about 370,000 distinct CDR3 sequences, about 14% of them appearing once. The specimen comprised peripheral blood mononuclear cells (PBMCs), sampled at new diagnosis, from a patient treated with antithyroid drugs. The chain carries TRBV5-4 and TRBJ2-5, with 9 bases lining up with TRBD1. This receptor was identified in a female donor with Graves disease. CDR3 sequence (DNA): TGTGCCAGCAGCGACAGGGGGCAAGAGACCCAGTACTTC. Its translation is CASSDRGQETQYF.